The clone carrying this TCR beta chain was observed once. Its antigen is unknown. Sequenced by immunoSEQ multiplex PCR; TCRdb stores in-frame clones only, minus some. The sample holds tens of thousands of clones; 80% to 95% are singletons and the top ten take 0.29%. This entry belongs to a study of monozygotic twins with cystic fibrosis. Whole-study context: With about 15 PCR cycles, barcoded libraries came from roughly 2.8 micrograms of fragmented DNA.

Study-wide findings and caveats: Monozygotic CF twins shared more identical nucleotide clonotypes than unrelated patients. J usage was most co-twin-similar in 8 of 16 pairs, V in 13. The repertoire was suggested to be naive-dominated, clonality median about 0.0095.

CDR3 size: 13 residues. Germline V gene data show CDR1 as SNHLY and CDR2 as FYNNEI. V dropped 3 bases and J dropped 4 bases, with 8 bases sitting between them. This receptor was obtained from a girl under 10 years old with cystic fibrosis. Specimen: blood. The chain joins TRBV2 to TRBJ2-3; no definite D call. CDR3 loop: CASSDVRSDTQYF. The CDR3 DNA reads as TGTGCCAGCAGTGATGTACGTTCAGATACGCAGTATTTT.